The rows below give T cell receptor beta chains drawn from one sample of a study of blood T cells in healthy people across ages. Using its own MiXCR run on the 5' RACE reads, TCRdb lists one record per CDR3 protein. The data show roughly 1.6 million distinct CDR3 sequences, approximately 32% seen once. What was sequenced was blood. Source of these receptors: a woman in her twenties or thirties in good health. CDR3s include the opening cysteine and the closing phenylalanine or tryptophan. The order of the fields is J gene, clone size, V gene, D gene, CDR3 protein, CDR3 DNA. The D gene is left open where the match is weak. Part of the rows lack a size; the others show once, few, many or a class for expanded clones.

TRBJ1-2,.,TRBV28,TRBD1,CASAAGGGEGYGYTF,TGTGCCAGCGCCGCGGGAGGGGGCGAGGGCTATGGCTACACCTTC
TRBJ1-4,few,TRBV9,.,CASSLDGNEKLFF,TGTGCCAGCAGTCTGGATGGTAATGAAAAACTGTTTTTT
TRBJ1-2,.,TRBV5-4,.,CASSLDINNYGYTF,TGTGCCAGCAGCTTGGACATCAATAACTATGGCTACACCTTC
TRBJ2-5,.,TRBV20-1,.,CSARGPAGRETQYF,TGCAGTGCTAGAGGACCGGCTGGGCGGGAGACCCAGTACTTC
TRBJ2-7,few,TRBV4-1,.,CASSQVGDISYEQYF,TGCGCCAGCAGCCAAGTCGGGGATATTTCCTACGAGCAGTACTTC
TRBJ2-7,.,TRBV20-1,.,CSALTGSPYEQYF,TGCAGTGCCCTGACCGGGAGCCCCTACGAGCAGTACTTC
TRBJ2-7,few,TRBV28,.,CASSLSGSASYEQYF,TGTGCCAGCAGTTTATCGGGGTCGGCCTCCTACGAGCAGTACTTC
TRBJ2-3,.,TRBV12-3/TRBV12-4,TRBD2,CASSLGGDADTQYF,TGTGCCAGCAGTTTGGGGGGGGACGCAGATACGCAGTATTTT
TRBJ1-1,.,TRBV6-1,.,CASSRSHMADTEAFF,TGTGCCAGCAGTCGATCACATATGGCGGACACTGAAGCTTTCTTT
TRBJ2-7,.,TRBV9,.,CASSVLGLAEGGQYF,TGTGCCAGCAGCGTTCTGGGACTCGCAGAGGGCGGGCAGTACTTC
TRBJ2-3,.,TRBV5-5,TRBD1,CASTYSRQGVGTDTQYF,TGTGCCAGCACCTATTCCCGCCAGGGGGTCGGCACAGATACGCAGTATTTT
TRBJ2-1,.,TRBV4-1,.,CASSQFVETGSYNEQFF,TGCGCCAGCAGCCAATTCGTCGAGACCGGCTCCTACAATGAGCAGTTCTTC
TRBJ2-3,.,TRBV21-1,.,CASSLRTLTDTQYF,TGTGCCAGCAGCCTCCGGACCCTCACAGATACGCAGTATTTT
TRBJ2-7,.,TRBV7-2,.,CAGSLGGSIEQYF,TGTGCCGGCAGCTTAGGGGGTAGTATCGAGCAGTACTTC
TRBJ1-2,.,TRBV7-3,.,CASSLSSTDYGYTF,TGTGCCAGCAGCTTATCCAGCACCGACTATGGCTACACCTTC
TRBJ1-5,.,TRBV28,.,CASRPRGEHSNQPQHF,TGTGCCAGCAGACCCCGAGGTGAACATAGCAATCAGCCCCAGCATTTT
TRBJ2-1,few,TRBV27,.,CASSLSNLAGSSYNEQFF,TGTGCCAGCAGTTTATCGAATCTGGCGGGGAGCTCCTACAATGAGCAGTTCTTC
TRBJ2-1,few,TRBV5-1,.,CASSSYSFTEQFF,TGCGCCAGCAGCTCTTACAGCTTCACTGAGCAGTTCTTC
TRBJ1-4,.,TRBV6-6,TRBD1,CASSYGDRVPNEKLFF,TGTGCCAGCAGTTACGGTGACAGGGTTCCCAATGAAAAACTGTTTTTT
TRBJ2-1,.,TRBV5-1,.,CASSFRDRTIHEQFF,TGCGCCAGCAGCTTCCGGGACCGGACGATCCACGAGCAGTTCTTC
TRBJ1-4,.,TRBV7-2,.,CASSTRQKGGNEKLFF,TGTGCCAGCAGCACCCGACAGAAAGGTGGGAATGAAAAACTGTTTTTT
TRBJ2-7,few,TRBV6-1,TRBD2,CASSGISGAYEQYF,TGTGCCAGCAGTGGGATTAGCGGGGCGTACGAGCAGTACTTC
TRBJ2-3,many,TRBV6-6,.,CASSPHTDTQYF,TGTGCCAGCAGCCCTCATACAGATACGCAGTATTTT
TRBJ1-2,few,TRBV10-3,.,CAISEGQSYYGYTF,TGTGCCATCAGTGAGGGACAGTCATACTATGGCTACACCTTC
TRBJ2-7,.,TRBV6-5,TRBD2,CASSRSRGDEQYF,TGTGCCAGCAGTCGCTCACGGGGGGACGAGCAGTACTTC
TRBJ1-4,.,TRBV7-2,TRBD1,CASSPRGRGQRSEKLFF,TGTGCCAGCAGCCCTAGAGGGAGGGGACAGAGGAGTGAAAAACTGTTTTTT
TRBJ2-5,many,TRBV12-3/TRBV12-4,TRBD2,CASSPTGTSRWETQYF,TGTGCCAGCAGCCCCACCGGGACTAGTAGGTGGGAGACCCAGTACTTC
TRBJ1-2,.,TRBV20-1,TRBD1,CSARDIGQDYGYTF,TGCAGTGCTAGAGATATCGGACAGGACTATGGCTACACCTTC
TRBJ1-2,.,TRBV21-1,.,CASRAGTAPPHANYGYTF,TGTGCCAGCAGGGCGGGGACAGCACCTCCTCACGCTAACTATGGCTACACCTTC
TRBJ1-2,.,TRBV7-9,.,CASSPGPPAYGYTF,TGTGCCAGCAGCCCAGGACCCCCCGCCTATGGCTACACCTTC
TRBJ2-3,many,TRBV15,.,CATSAVGDTQYF,TGTGCCACCAGCGCCGTAGGGGATACGCAGTATTTT
TRBJ2-7,.,TRBV29-1,TRBD2,CSAGGAWDEQYF,TGCAGCGCGGGGGGGGCCTGGGACGAGCAGTACTTC
TRBJ2-7,.,TRBV28,.,CASSSGSGEYEQYF,TGTGCCAGCAGTTCTGGTAGTGGGGAATACGAGCAGTACTTC
TRBJ2-3,.,TRBV10-3,TRBD2,CAIRIKREGLLEGTQYF,TGTGCCATCAGGATAAAGCGGGAGGGACTATTGGAAGGTACGCAGTATTTT
TRBJ2-7,many,TRBV5-1,.,CASSPSEGVFYEQYF,TGCGCCAGCAGCCCGAGCGAGGGGGTTTTCTACGAGCAGTACTTC
TRBJ2-5,few,TRBV20-1,.,CSARELGATQYF,TGCAGTGCTAGAGAACTAGGTGCGACCCAGTACTTC
TRBJ2-2,.,TRBV5-1,.,CASSVEATGELFF,TGCGCCAGCAGCGTCGAGGCCACCGGGGAGCTGTTTTTT